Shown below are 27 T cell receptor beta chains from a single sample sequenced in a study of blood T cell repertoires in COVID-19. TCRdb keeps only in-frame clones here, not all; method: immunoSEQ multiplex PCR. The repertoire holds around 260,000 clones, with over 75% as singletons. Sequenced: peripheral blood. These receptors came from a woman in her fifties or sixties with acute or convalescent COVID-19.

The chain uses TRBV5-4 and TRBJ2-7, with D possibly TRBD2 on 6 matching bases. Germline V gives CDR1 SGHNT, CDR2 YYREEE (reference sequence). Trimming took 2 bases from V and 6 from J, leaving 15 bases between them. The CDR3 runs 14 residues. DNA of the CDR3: TGTGCCAGCAGCTTCAGCGGGTACGATGGCGAGCAGTACTTC. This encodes CASSFSGYDGEQYF.

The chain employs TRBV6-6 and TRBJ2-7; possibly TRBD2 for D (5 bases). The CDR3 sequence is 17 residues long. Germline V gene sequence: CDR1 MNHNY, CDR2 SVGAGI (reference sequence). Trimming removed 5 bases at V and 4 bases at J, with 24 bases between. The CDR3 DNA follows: TGTGCCAGCAGTCCGAGCCAAGACTACTACTCGAAGTACGAGCAGTACTTC. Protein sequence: CASSPSQDYYSKYEQYF.

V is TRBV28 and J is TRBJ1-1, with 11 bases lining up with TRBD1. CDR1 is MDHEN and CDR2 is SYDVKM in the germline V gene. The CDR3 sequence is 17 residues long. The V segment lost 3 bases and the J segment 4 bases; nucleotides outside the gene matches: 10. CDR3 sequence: CASSFLREGTGGTEAFF. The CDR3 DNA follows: TGTGCCAGCAGTTTCCTCCGGGAAGGGACAGGGGGCACTGAAGCTTTCTTT.

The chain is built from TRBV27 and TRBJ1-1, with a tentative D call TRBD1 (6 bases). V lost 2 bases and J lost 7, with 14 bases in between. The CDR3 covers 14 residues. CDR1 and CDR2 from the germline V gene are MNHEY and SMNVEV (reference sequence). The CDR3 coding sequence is TGTGCCAGCAGTTTAATTTTTGGACAGATTGAAGCTTTCTTT. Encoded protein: CASSLIFGQIEAFF.

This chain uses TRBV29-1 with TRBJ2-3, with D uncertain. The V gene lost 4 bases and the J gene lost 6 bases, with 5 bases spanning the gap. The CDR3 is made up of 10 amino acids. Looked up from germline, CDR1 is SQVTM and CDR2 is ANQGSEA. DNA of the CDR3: TGCAGCGTTGGCGAGGATACGCAGTATTTT. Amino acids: CSVGEDTQYF.

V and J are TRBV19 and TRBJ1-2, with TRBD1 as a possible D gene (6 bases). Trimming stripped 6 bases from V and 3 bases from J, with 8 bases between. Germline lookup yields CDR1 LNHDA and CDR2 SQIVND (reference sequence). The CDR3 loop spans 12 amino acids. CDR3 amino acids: CASRKGDYGYTF. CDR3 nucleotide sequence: TGTGCCAGTAGAAAGGGGGACTATGGCTACACCTTC.

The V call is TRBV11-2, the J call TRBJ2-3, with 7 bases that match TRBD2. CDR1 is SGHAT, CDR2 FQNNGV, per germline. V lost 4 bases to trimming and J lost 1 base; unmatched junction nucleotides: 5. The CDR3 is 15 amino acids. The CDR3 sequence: CASSSSGVGTDTQYF. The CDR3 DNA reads TGTGCCAGCAGCTCTAGCGGTGTAGGCACAGATACGCAGTATTTT.

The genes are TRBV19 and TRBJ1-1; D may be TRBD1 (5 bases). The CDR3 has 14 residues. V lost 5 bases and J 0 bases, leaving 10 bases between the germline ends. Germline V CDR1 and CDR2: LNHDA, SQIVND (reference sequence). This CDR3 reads CASSPQGVNTEAFF. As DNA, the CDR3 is TGTGCCAGTAGTCCGCAGGGTGTGAACACTGAAGCTTTCTTT.

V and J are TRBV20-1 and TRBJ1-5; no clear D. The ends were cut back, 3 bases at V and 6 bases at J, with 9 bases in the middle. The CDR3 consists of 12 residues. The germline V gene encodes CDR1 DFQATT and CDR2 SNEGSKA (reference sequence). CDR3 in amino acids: CSASRLAQPQHF. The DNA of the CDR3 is TGCAGTGCTAGTAGACTGGCTCAGCCCCAGCATTTT.

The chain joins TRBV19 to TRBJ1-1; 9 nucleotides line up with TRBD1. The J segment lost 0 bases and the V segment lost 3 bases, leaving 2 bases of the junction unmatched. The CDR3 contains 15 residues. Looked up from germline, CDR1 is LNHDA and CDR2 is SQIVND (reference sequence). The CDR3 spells CASSIRDRVNTEAFF. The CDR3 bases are TGTGCCAGTAGTATCCGGGACAGGGTGAACACTGAAGCTTTCTTT.

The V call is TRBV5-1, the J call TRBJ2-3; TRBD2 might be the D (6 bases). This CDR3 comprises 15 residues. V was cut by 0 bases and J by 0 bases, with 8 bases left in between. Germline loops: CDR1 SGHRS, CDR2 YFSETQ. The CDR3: CASSLGDSSTDTQYF. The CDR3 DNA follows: TGCGCCAGCAGCTTGGGGGACTCTAGCACAGATACGCAGTATTTT.

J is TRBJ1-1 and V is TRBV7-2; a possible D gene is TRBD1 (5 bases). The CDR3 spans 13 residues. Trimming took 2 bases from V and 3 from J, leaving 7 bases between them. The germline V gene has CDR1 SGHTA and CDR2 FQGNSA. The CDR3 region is CASSLTGDTEAFF. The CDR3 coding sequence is TGTGCCAGCAGCTTAACAGGAGACACTGAAGCTTTCTTT.

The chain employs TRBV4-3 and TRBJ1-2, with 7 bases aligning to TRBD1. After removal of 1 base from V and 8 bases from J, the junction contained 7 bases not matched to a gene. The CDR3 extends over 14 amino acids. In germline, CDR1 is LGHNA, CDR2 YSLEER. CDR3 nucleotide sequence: TGCGCCAGCAGCCAAGGAGGAACAGGGGACGGCTACACCTTC. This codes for CASSQGGTGDGYTF.

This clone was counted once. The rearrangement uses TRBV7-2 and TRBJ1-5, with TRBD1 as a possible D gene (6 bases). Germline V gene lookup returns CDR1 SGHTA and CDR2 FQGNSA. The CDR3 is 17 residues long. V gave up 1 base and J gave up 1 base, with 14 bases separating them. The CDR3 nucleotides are TGTGCCAGCAGCTTAGGAACAGGGCCGACAAGCAATCAGCCCCAGCATTTT. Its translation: CASSLGTGPTSNQPQHF.

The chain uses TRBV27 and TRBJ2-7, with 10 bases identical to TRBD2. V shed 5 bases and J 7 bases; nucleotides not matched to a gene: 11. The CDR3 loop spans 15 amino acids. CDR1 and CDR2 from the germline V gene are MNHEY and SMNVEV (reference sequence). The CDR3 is CASSLGLAGVGEQYF. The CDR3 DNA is TGTGCCAGCAGTCTAGGCCTAGCGGGAGTGGGGGAGCAGTACTTC.

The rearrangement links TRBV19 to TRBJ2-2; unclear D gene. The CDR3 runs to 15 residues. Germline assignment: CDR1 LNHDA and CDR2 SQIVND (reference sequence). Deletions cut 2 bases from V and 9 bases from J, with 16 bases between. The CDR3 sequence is CASSIRVMAGRELFF. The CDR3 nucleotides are TGTGCCAGTAGTATAAGAGTTATGGCAGGCCGGGAGCTGTTTTTT.

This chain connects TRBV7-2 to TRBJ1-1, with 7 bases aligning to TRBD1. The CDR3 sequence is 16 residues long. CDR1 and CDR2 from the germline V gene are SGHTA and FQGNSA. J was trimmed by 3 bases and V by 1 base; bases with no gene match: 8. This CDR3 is CASSLVSTGVDTEAFF. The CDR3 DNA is TGTGCCAGCAGCTTAGTCTCAACAGGGGTAGACACTGAAGCTTTCTTT.

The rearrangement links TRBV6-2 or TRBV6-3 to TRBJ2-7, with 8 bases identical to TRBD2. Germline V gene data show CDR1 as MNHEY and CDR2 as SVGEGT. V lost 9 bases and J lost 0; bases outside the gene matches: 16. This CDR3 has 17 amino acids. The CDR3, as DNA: TGTGCCAGTAGCTTAGCGGGACTAAATCTAATCTCCTACGAGCAGTACTTC. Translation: CASSLAGLNLISYEQYF.

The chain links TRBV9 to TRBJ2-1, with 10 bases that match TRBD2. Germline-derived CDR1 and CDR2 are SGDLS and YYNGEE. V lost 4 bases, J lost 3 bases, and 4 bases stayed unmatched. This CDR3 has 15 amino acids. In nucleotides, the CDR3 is TGTGCCAGCAGCCTAGCGGGAGAACGCTACAATGAGCAGTTCTTC. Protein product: CASSLAGERYNEQFF.

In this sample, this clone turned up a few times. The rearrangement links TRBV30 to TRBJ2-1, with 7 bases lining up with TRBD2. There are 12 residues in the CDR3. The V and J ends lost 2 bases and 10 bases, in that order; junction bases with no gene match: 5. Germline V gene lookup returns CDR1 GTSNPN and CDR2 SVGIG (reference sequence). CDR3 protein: CAWSLAGDEQFF. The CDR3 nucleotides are TGTGCCTGGAGTCTGGCGGGAGACGAGCAGTTCTTC.

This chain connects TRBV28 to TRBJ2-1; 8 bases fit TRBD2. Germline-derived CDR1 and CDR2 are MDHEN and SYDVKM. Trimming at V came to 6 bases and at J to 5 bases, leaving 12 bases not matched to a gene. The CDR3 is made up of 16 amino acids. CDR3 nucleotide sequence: TGTGCCAGCAGCTCCCACCCAGCGGGAGTTAACAATGAGCAGTTCTTC. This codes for CASSSHPAGVNNEQFF.

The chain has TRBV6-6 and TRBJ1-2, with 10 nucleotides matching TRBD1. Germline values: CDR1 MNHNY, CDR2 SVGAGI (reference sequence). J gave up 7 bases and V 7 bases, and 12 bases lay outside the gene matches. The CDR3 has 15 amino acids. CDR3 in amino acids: CASTPIGTGVSGYTF. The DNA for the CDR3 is TGTGCCAGCACCCCAATCGGGACAGGGGTTAGTGGCTACACCTTC.

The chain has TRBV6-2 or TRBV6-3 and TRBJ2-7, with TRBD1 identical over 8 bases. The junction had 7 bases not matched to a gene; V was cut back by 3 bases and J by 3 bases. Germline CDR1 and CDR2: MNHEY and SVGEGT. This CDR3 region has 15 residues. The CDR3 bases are TGTGCCAGCAGTTATTCCCGGACAGGGAACTACGAGCAGTACTTC. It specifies CASSYSRTGNYEQYF.

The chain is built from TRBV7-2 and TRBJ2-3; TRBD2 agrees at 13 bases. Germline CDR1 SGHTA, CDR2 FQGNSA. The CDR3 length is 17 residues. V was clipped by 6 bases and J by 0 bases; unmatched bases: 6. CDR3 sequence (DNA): TGTGCCAGCAGGGGACTAGCGGGAAGTACTAGCACAGATACGCAGTATTTT. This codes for CASRGLAGSTSTDTQYF.

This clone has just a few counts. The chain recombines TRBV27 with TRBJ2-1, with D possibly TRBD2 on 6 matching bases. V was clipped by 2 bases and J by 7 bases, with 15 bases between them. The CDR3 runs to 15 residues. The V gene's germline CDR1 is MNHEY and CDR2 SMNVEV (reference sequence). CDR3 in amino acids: CASSLNWRGTNEQFF. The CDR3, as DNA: TGTGCCAGCAGTTTAAATTGGCGGGGAACGAATGAGCAGTTCTTC.

CDR3 in amino acids: CASSLGQVSYGYTF. The CDR3 coding sequence is TGTGCCAGCAGCTTAGGACAGGTGTCCTATGGCTACACCTTC. The chain joins TRBV7-9 to TRBJ1-2, with D maybe TRBD1 (6 bases). The CDR3 totals 14 residues. The V and J ends lost 1 base and 4 bases respectively, with 10 bases between them. CDR1 and CDR2 from the germline V gene are SEHNR and FQNEAQ (reference sequence).

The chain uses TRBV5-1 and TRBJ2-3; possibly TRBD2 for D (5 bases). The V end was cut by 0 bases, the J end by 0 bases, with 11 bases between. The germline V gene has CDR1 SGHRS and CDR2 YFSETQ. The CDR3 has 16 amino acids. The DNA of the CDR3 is TGCGCCAGCAGCTTGGGTACAGCGGATAGCACAGATACGCAGTATTTT. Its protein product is CASSLGTADSTDTQYF.